Each of the 21 T cell receptor beta chains below was sequenced from the same sample in a study of shared T cell receptors in the human thymus. Assay used: immunoSEQ multiplex PCR; TCRdb lists only in-frame clones, some missing. The repertoire consists of some 700,000 clones, with 80% to 90% occurring once and the leading ten covering around 0.01%. These data also formed part of another study, on human thymus T cells.

The sample was thymocytes. The receptor set was obtained from a girl under two years old with a congenital heart defect.

J is TRBJ1-2 and V is TRBV6-6; 7 bases line up with TRBD1. The junction had 6 bases not matched to a gene; V was cut back by 2 bases and J by 3 bases. The CDR3 totals 15 residues. The germline gives CDR1 MNHNY, CDR2 SVGAGI (reference sequence). CDR3 bases: TGTGCCAGCAGTTACGAGGGGGCGCAGGACTATGGCTACACCTTC. Translating it yields CASSYEGAQDYGYTF.

This sequence joins TRBV28 and TRBJ2-7; TRBD2 aligns across 12 bases. The trim removed 6 bases at V and 5 bases at J, leaving 8 bases unmatched. Per germline, CDR1 MDHEN and CDR2 SYDVKM. The CDR3 is 15 residues long. The CDR3 nucleotides are TGTGCCAGCAGCCAACTAGCGGGGGGTATCAACGAGCAGTACTTC. This encodes CASSQLAGGINEQYF. Full variable domain (missing parts from reference TRBV28 and TRBJ2-7): DVKVTQSSRYLVKRTGEKVFLECVQDMDHENMFWYRQDPGLGLRLIYFSYDVKMKEKGDIPEGYSVSREKKERFSLILESASTNQTSMYLCASSQLAGGINEQYFGPGTRLTVT.

The chain recombines TRBV13 with TRBJ1-2, with TRBD1 as a possible D gene (5 bases). Trimming removed 2 bases from V and 9 bases from J, with 19 bases in between. The CDR3 spans 15 residues. Germline V gene sequence: CDR1 PRHDT, CDR2 FYEKMQ (reference sequence). The CDR3 reads CASSLTGRHGGSYTF. CDR3 in DNA: TGTGCCAGCAGCTTAACCGGACGGCACGGGGGGAGCTACACCTTC.

The sample holds a few counts of this clone. This chain connects TRBV15 to TRBJ1-6, with 8 bases identical to TRBD1. The germline gives CDR1 LNHNV, CDR2 YYDKDF (reference sequence). After removal of 0 bases from V and 5 bases from J, the junction contained 12 bases not matched to a gene. This CDR3 has 19 residues. The CDR3 spells CATSRDPFPGGRDNSPLHF. The CDR3 bases are TGTGCCACCAGCAGAGACCCTTTCCCAGGGGGCCGCGATAATTCACCCCTCCACTTT.

The V gene is TRBV7-8, the J gene TRBJ1-1, with D possibly TRBD1 on 5 matching bases. Trimming removed 0 bases from V and 4 bases from J, with 6 bases in between. CDR1 is SGHVS, CDR2 FQNEAQ, per germline. CDR3 length: 13 amino acids. The CDR3 coding sequence is TGTGCCAGCAGCTTAGCAGGGGCCACTGAAGCTTTCTTT. Protein: CASSLAGATEAFF.

The rearrangement uses TRBV9 and TRBJ1-2; 8 bases line up with TRBD1. With V trimmed by 4 bases and J by 8 bases, 7 bases remained unmatched. CDR1 is SGDLS, CDR2 YYNGEE, per germline. CDR3 length: 13 amino acids. The CDR3 nucleotides read TGTGCCAGCAGCCCTTGGACAGGGAAGGGCTACACCTTC. This sequence encodes CASSPWTGKGYTF.

V is TRBV14 and J is TRBJ2-3; 10 bases fit TRBD1. With 0 bases clipped from V and 0 bases from J, the junction kept 0 bases outside the gene matches. The CDR3 sequence is 16 residues long. Germline CDR1 and CDR2: SGHDN and FVKESK. CDR3 in DNA: TGTGCCAGCAGCCAAGAGGGACAGGGGAGCACAGATACGCAGTATTTT. This encodes CASSQEGQGSTDTQYF.

The gene calls are TRBV9 and TRBJ2-1, with D uncertain. Germline V gives CDR1 SGDLS, CDR2 YYNGEE. Trimming cost V 3 bases and J 8 bases, with 6 bases left between them. The CDR3 runs 11 residues. The CDR3, as DNA: TGTGCCAGCAGCGGAGGCGATGAGCAGTTCTTC. It encodes CASSGGDEQFF.

This clone has a handful of counts. The chain links TRBV27 to TRBJ2-3; D perhaps matches TRBD2 (6 bases). The V gene's germline CDR1 is MNHEY and CDR2 SMNVEV (reference sequence). Trimming took 0 bases from V and 7 from J, leaving 11 bases between them. The CDR3 is 14 amino acids. CDR3 region: CASSLSGEENTQYF. CDR3 nucleotides: TGTGCCAGCAGTTTATCAGGGGAGGAAAATACGCAGTATTTT.

The V call is TRBV5-1, the J call TRBJ1-6, with D tentatively TRBD1 (6 bases). This CDR3 is 14 amino acids long. Germline values: CDR1 SGHRS, CDR2 YFSETQ. V shed 3 bases and J shed 7 bases, with 11 bases lying between them. The CDR3 nucleotides are TGCGCCAGCAGCTGCGGGGGCGGCAATTCACCCCTCCACTTT. Protein sequence: CASSCGGGNSPLHF. The full variable domain, its missing parts supplied by reference TRBV5-1 and TRBJ1-6, is KAGVTQTPRYLIKTRGQQVTLSCSPISGHRSVSWYQQTPGQGLQFLFEYFSETQRNKGNFPGRFSGRQFSNSRSEMNVSTLELGDSALYLCASSCGGGNSPLHFGNGTRLTVT.

The V and J genes are TRBV4-3 and TRBJ2-7, with 9 bases lining up with TRBD2. Unmatched junction bases numbered 18, after V lost 0 bases and J lost 0 bases. The CDR3 extends over 21 amino acids. The germline gives CDR1 LGHNA, CDR2 YSLEER. Here the CDR3 reads CASSQDRPLRLADPSSYEQYF. DNA for the CDR3: TGCGCCAGCAGCCAAGACCGGCCTCTGAGACTAGCGGATCCAAGCTCCTACGAGCAGTACTTC.

This clone was counted between two and nine times. The rearrangement joins TRBV11-2 to TRBJ1-2; D not certain. V dropped 3 bases and J dropped 6 bases, with 5 bases sitting between them. This CDR3 spans 11 amino acids. Germline loops: CDR1 SGHAT, CDR2 FQNNGV. The CDR3 region is CASSFWHGYTF. DNA for the CDR3: TGTGCCAGCAGCTTTTGGCATGGCTACACCTTC.

V and J are TRBV28 and TRBJ2-7; perhaps TRBD1 as D (6 bases). V shed 5 bases and J shed 5 bases, with 16 bases lying between them. The germline gives CDR1 MDHEN, CDR2 SYDVKM. The CDR3 loop spans 14 amino acids. The DNA for the CDR3 is TGTGCCAGCAGTACAGGGCCTCTTGAAAACGAGCAGTACTTC. Translated: CASSTGPLENEQYF.

V is TRBV14 and J is TRBJ1-1; D unclear. The germline V and J ends were trimmed by 5 bases and 3 bases, with 19 bases remaining between them. The germline V gene has CDR1 SGHDN and CDR2 FVKESK. The CDR3 loop spans 16 amino acids. The CDR3 region has the DNA TGTGCCAGCAGCGAAGTACCCCTTTATTCGGACACTGAAGCTTTCTTT. Amino acids: CASSEVPLYSDTEAFF.

This clone was detected only a few times. The rearrangement uses TRBV18 and TRBJ2-7, with D tentatively TRBD1 (5 bases). Germline-derived CDR1 and CDR2 are KGHSH and LQKENI. The CDR3 contains 16 residues. V dropped 3 bases and J dropped 3 bases, with 18 bases sitting between them. The CDR3 sequence: CASSPTTAGSIYEQYF. CDR3 DNA: TGTGCCAGCTCACCCACGACGGCAGGGTCTATCTACGAGCAGTACTTC.

The V and J genes are TRBV16 and TRBJ1-2, with TRBD1 as a possible D gene (6 bases). This CDR3 contains 18 residues. Looked up from germline, CDR1 is KGHSY and CDR2 is FQNENV. Between the trimmed V and J ends, which lost 4 bases and 4 bases, there was a span of 25 bases. CDR3 in DNA: TGTGCCAGCAGCCCATCGGCCTGGACGGGGGGCTCGGGCTATGGCTACACCTTC. Encoded protein: CASSPSAWTGGSGYGYTF.

The V gene is TRBV2, the J gene TRBJ1-6; D not certain. The length of the CDR3 is 17 residues. Trimming stripped 1 base from V and 0 bases from J, with 10 bases between. Germline CDR1 reads SNHLY; CDR2 reads FYNNEI. The CDR3 is CASSEVRRSSYNSPLHF. In DNA, the CDR3 is TGTGCCAGCAGTGAAGTCAGGAGGAGCTCCTATAATTCACCCCTCCACTTT.

The rearrangement uses TRBV5-1 and TRBJ2-7; 9 positions match TRBD1. The V gene end was trimmed by 0 bases and the J gene end by 6 bases; junction bases not matched to a gene: 7. Germline V gives CDR1 SGHRS, CDR2 YFSETQ. The CDR3 contains 15 residues. The CDR3 sequence: CASSLVGQGIPEQYF. The CDR3 DNA reads TGCGCCAGCAGCTTGGTGGGACAGGGTATCCCCGAGCAGTACTTC.

This sequence joins TRBV5-1 and TRBJ2-7; TRBD1 matches 9 bases. CDR3 length: 14 residues. Per germline, CDR1 SGHRS and CDR2 YFSETQ. The trim removed 4 bases at V and 2 bases at J, leaving 4 bases unmatched. The CDR3 is CASSLRTGAYEQYF. The CDR3 coding sequence is TGCGCCAGCAGCCTCAGGACAGGGGCCTACGAGCAGTACTTC.

As to this clone: At one end the junction does not follow the germline gene, possibly because of a read error. V gene TRBV5-1 combines with J gene TRBJ1-1; perhaps TRBD1 as D (6 bases). From germline, CDR1 is SGHRS and CDR2 YFSETQ. This CDR3 comprises 13 residues. The CDR3 here is CASGPKGDTEAFF. DNA for the CDR3: TGCGCCAGCGGACCGAAGGGGGACACAGAAGCTTTCTTT.

The J gene is TRBJ2-2, the V gene TRBV7-2, with a tentative D call TRBD1 (6 bases). Trimming shortened V by 5 bases and J by 5 bases, and 15 bases separated the two germline ends. The length of the CDR3 is 15 residues. CDR1 and CDR2 (germline): SGHTA, FQGNSA. The CDR3 sequence: CASSHNTGRTGELFF. In DNA, the CDR3 is TGTGCCAGCAGCCACAACACAGGGCGGACCGGGGAGCTGTTTTTT.